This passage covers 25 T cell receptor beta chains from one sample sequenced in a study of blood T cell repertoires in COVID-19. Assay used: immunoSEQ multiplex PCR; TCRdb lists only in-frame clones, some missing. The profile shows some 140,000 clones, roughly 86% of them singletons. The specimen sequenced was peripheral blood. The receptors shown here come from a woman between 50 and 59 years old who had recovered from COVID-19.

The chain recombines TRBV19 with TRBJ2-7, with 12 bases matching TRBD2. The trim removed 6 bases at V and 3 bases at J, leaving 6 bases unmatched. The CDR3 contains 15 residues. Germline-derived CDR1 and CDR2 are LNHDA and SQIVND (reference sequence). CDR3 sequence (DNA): TGTGCCAGTAGCTTGACTAGCGGGAGAAACTACGAGCAGTACTTC. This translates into CASSLTSGRNYEQYF.

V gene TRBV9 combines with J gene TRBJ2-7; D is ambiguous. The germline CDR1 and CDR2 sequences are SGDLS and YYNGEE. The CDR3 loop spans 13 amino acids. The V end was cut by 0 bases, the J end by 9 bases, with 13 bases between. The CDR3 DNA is TGTGCCAGCAGCGTAGATACAGTTTCGTTGCAGTACTTC. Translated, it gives CASSVDTVSLQYF.

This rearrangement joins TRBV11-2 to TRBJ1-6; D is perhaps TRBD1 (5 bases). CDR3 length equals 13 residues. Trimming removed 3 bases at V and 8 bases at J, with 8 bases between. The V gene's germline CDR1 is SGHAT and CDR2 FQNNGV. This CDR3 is CASSLVGDSPLHF. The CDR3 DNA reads TGTGCCAGCAGCTTGGTAGGGGATTCACCCCTCCACTTT.

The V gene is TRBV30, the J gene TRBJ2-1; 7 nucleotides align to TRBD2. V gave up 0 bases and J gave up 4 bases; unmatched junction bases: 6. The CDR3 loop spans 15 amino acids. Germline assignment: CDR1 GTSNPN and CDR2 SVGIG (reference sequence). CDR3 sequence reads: CAWSVGSGPYNEQFF. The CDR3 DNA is TGTGCCTGGAGTGTAGGTAGCGGGCCTTACAATGAGCAGTTCTTC. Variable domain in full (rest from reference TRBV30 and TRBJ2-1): SQTIHQWPATLVQPVGSPLSLECTVEGTSNPNLYWYRQAAGRGLQLLFYSVGIGQISSEVPQNLSASRPQDRQFILSSKKLLLSDSGFYLCAWSVGSGPYNEQFFGPGTRLTVL.

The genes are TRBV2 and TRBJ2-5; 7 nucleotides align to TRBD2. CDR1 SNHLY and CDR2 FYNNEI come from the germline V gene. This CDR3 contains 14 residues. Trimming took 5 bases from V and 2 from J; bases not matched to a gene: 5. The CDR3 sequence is CASSSQAGQETQYF. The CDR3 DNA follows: TGTGCCAGCAGTTCCCAAGCGGGGCAAGAGACCCAGTACTTC.

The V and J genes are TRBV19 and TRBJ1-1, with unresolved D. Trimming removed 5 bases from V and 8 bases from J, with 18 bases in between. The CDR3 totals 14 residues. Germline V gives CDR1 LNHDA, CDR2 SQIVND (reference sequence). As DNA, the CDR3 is TGTGCCAGTAGTGCCCGGAGGGAGCAGCCCGAAGCTTTCTTT. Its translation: CASSARREQPEAFF.

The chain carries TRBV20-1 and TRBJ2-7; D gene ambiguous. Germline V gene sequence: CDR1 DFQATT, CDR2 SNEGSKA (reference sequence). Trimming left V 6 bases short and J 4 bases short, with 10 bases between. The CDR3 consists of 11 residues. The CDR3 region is CSALDSYEQYF. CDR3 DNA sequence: TGCAGTGCCCTTGACTCGTACGAGCAGTACTTC.

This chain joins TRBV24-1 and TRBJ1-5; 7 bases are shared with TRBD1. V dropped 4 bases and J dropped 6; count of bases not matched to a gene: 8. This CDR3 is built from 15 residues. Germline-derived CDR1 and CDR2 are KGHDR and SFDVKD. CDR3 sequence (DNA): TGTGCCACCAGTGAGCCCGACAGGGCCCCTCAGCCCCAGCATTTT. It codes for CATSEPDRAPQPQHF.

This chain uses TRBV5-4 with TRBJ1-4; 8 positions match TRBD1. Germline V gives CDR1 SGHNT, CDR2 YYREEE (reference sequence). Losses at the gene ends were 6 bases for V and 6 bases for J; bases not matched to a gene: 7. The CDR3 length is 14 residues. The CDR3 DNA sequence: TGTGCCAGCACGACCACAGGGGGGGATGAAAAACTGTTTTTT. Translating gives CASTTTGGDEKLFF.

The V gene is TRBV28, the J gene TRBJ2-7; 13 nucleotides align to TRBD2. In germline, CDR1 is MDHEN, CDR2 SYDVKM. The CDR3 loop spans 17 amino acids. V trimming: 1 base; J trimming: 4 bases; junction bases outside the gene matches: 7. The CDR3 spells CASSLSPLAGGPYEQYF. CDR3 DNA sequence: TGTGCCAGCAGTTTATCCCCACTAGCGGGAGGGCCTTACGAGCAGTACTTC.

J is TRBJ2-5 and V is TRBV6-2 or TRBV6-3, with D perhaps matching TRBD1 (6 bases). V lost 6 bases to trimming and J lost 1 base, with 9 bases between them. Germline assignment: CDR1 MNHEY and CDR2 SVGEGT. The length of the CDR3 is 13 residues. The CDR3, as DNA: TGTGCCAGCAGCCGACAGGTCCAAGAGACCCAGTACTTC. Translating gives CASSRQVQETQYF.

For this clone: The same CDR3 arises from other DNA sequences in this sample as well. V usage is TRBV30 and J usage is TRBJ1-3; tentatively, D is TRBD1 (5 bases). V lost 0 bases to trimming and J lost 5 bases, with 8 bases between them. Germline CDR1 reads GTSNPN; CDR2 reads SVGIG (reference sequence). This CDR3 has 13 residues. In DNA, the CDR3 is TGTGCCTGGAGTGTCTCAGGGAGAAACACCATATATTTT. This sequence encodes CAWSVSGRNTIYF. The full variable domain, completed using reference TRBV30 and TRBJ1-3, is SQTIHQWPATLVQPVGSPLSLECTVEGTSNPNLYWYRQAAGRGLQLLFYSVGIGQISSEVPQNLSASRPQDRQFILSSKKLLLSDSGFYLCAWSVSGRNTIYFGEGSWLTVV.

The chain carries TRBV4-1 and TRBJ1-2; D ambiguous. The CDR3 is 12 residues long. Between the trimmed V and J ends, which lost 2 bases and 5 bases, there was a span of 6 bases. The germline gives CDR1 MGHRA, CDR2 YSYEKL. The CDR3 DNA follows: TGCGCCAGCAGCCAACCCAGTTATGGCTACACCTTC. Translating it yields CASSQPSYGYTF.

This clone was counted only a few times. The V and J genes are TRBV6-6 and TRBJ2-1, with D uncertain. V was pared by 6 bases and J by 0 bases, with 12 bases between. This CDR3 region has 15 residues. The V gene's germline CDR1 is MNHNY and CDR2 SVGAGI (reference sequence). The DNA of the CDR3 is TGTGCCAGCAGCAGCGACTCACGCTCCTACAATGAGCAGTTCTTC. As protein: CASSSDSRSYNEQFF.

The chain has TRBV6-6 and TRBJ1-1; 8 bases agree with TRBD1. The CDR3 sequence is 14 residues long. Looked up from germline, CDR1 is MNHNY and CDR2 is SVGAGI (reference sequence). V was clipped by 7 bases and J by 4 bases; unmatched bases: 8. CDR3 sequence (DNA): TGTGCCAGCAAGGTCGAAACAGGGGGCACTGAAGCTTTCTTT. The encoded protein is CASKVETGGTEAFF.

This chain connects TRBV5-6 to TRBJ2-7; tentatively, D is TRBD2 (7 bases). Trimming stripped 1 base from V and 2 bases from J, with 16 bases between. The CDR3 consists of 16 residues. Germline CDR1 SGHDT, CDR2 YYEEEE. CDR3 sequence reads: CASSLKGGIGTYEQYF. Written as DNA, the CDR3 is TGTGCCAGCAGCTTGAAGGGGGGGATAGGGACCTACGAGCAGTACTTC.

The CDR3 DNA sequence: TGTGCCAGCAGTTTAGCGGGATATCAAAATCAGCCCCAGCATTTT. This codes for CASSLAGYQNQPQHF. The chain recombines TRBV27 with TRBJ1-5, with unresolved D. This CDR3 has 15 amino acids. V was shortened by 2 bases and J by 4 bases, with 12 bases between the two germline ends. Germline V gene lookup returns CDR1 MNHEY and CDR2 SMNVEV (reference sequence).

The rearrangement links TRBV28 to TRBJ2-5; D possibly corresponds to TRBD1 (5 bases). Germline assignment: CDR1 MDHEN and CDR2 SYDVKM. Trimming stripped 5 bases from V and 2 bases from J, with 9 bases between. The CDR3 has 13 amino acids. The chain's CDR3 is CASSDRVQETQYF. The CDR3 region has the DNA TGTGCCAGCAGTGACAGAGTTCAAGAGACCCAGTACTTC.

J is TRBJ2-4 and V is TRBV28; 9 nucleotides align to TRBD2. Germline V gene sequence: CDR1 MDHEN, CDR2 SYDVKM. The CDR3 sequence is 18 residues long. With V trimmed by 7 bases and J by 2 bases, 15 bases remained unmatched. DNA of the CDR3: TGTGCCAGCACAAGCCGCGGGGGGGCTTTTCGGTCCAAAAACATTCAGTACTTC. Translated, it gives CASTSRGGAFRSKNIQYF.

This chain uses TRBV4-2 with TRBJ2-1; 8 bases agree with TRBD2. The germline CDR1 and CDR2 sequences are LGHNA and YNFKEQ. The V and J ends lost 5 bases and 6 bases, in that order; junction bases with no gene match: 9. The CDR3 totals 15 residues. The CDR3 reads CASSGGGTRVNEQFF. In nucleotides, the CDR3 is TGTGCCAGCAGCGGCGGGGGGACTAGGGTCAATGAGCAGTTCTTC.

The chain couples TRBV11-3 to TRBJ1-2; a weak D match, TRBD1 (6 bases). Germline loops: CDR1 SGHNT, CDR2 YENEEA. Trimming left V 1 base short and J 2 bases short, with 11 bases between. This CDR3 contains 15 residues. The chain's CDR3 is CASSLGPTGNYGYTF. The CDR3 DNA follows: TGTGCCAGCAGCTTAGGCCCCACAGGGAACTATGGCTACACCTTC.

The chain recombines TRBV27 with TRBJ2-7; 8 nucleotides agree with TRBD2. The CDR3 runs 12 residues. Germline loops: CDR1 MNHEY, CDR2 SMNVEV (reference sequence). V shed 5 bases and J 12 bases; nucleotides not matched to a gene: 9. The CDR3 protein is CASSLPGLEMYF. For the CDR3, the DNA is TGTGCCAGCAGTCTTCCGGGACTAGAGATGTACTTC.

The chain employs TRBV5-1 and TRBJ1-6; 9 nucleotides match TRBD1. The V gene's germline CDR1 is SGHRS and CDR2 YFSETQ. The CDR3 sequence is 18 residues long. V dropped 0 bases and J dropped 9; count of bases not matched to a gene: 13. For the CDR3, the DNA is TGCGCCAGCAGCTTGGACAGGGGGCAGGGTAGTCCAGGTTCACCCCTCCACTTT. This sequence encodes CASSLDRGQGSPGSPLHF.

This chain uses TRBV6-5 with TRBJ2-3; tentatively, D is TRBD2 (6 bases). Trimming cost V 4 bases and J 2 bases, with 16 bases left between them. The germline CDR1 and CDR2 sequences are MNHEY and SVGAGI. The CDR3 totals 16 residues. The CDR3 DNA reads TGTGCCAGCAGTTTGGGGTTAGGAGGGAACACAGATACGCAGTATTTT. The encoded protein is CASSLGLGGNTDTQYF.

CDR3 sequence (DNA): TGTGCCAGCAGTTCCGCGGGAACACTCTCCTACAATGAGCAGTTCTTC. Its protein product is CASSSAGTLSYNEQFF. The V and J genes are TRBV27 and TRBJ2-1, with D tentatively TRBD2 (6 bases). This CDR3 has 16 amino acids. CDR1 and CDR2 from the germline V gene are MNHEY and SMNVEV (reference sequence). V was pared by 4 bases and J by 0 bases, with 13 bases between.